This T cell receptor (beta chain) derives from a study of blood T cell repertoires in COVID-19. The repertoire was sequenced with immunoSEQ multiplex PCR; TCRdb's copy has only in-frame clones and lacks some. The sample lists around 220,000 clones, 86% occurring once. This clone was counted a single time. Sequences were obtained from peripheral blood. The receptor's source is a woman between 45 and 65 years old with COVID-19, enrolled during active disease.

Here the CDR3 DNA reads TGTGCCAGCAGTTACGGGGACAGCTTTTTTAGGAACACTGAAGCTTTCTTT. Translating it yields CASSYGDSFFRNTEAFF. V gene TRBV6-2 or TRBV6-3 combines with J gene TRBJ1-1; the match to TRBD1 covers 7 bases. In germline, CDR1 is MNHEY, CDR2 SVGEGT. The CDR3 length is 17 residues. J lost 1 base, V lost 2 bases, and 10 bases had no gene match.